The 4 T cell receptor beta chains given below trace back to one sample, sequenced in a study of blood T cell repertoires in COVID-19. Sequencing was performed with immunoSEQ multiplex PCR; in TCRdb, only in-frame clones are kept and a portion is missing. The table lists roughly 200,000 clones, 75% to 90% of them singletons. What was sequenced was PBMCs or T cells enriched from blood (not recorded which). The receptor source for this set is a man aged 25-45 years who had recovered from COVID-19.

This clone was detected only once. The CDR3 DNA reads as TGTGCCAGCAGTTTTAGGACAGGGTACACCTCTGGGGCCAACGTCCTGACTTTC. This codes for CASSFRTGYTSGANVLTF. This chain joins TRBV27 and TRBJ2-6, with 8 nucleotides matching TRBD1. The CDR3 runs 18 residues. Trimming removed 3 bases from V and 0 bases from J; junction bases left unmatched: 7. From germline, CDR1 is MNHEY and CDR2 SMNVEV (reference sequence).

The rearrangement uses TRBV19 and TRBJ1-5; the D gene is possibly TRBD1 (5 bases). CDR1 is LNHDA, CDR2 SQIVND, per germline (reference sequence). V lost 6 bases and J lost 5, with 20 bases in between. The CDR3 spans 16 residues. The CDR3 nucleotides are TGTGCCAGTAGACTTGCTGAACAGGCCCTTTATCAGCCCCAGCATTTT. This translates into CASRLAEQALYQPQHF. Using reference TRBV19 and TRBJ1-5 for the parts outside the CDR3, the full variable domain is DGGITQSPKYLFRKEGQNVTLSCEQNLNHDAMYWYRQDPGQGLRLIYYSQIVNDFQKGDIAEGYSVSREKKESFPLTVTSAQKNPTAFYLCASRLAEQALYQPQHFGDGTRLSIL.

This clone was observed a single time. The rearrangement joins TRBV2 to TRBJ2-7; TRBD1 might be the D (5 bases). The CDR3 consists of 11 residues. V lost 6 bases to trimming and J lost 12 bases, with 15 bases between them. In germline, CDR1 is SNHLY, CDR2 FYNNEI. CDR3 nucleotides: TGTGCCAGCAGGGGTGGGGCGGAAAGGTACTTC. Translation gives CASRGGAERYF. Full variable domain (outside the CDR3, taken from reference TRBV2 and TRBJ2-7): EPEVTQTPSHQVTQMGQEVILRCVPISNHLYFYWYRQILGQKVEFLVSFYNNEISEKSEIFDDQFSVERPDGSNFTLKIRSTKLEDSAMYFCASRGGAERYFGPGTRLTVT.

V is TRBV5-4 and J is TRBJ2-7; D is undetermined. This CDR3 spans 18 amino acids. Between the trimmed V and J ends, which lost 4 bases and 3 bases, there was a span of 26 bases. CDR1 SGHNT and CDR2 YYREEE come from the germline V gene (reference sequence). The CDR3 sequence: CASSRGFGSFTQVYEQYF. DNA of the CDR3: TGTGCCAGCAGCCGAGGTTTCGGGTCGTTCACCCAAGTCTACGAGCAGTACTTC.